Below, 6 T cell receptor beta chains from the same sample are listed, as sequenced in a study of blood T cell repertoires in COVID-19. Only in-frame clones appear in the TCRdb table, and some are missing; sequencing was by immunoSEQ multiplex PCR. The profile shows under 500,000 clones, 80% to 90% of them singletons. Specimen: peripheral blood. The receptor source for this set is a woman aged 25 to 39 with acute or convalescent COVID-19.

This clone has more than one count but fewer than ten. This chain joins TRBV28 and TRBJ1-5, with TRBD1 as a possible D gene (5 bases). V was cut by 5 bases and J by 5 bases, with 7 bases left in between. CDR3 length: 12 residues. Per the germline V gene, CDR1 is MDHEN and CDR2 is SYDVKM. The CDR3 protein is CASSPQDQPQHF. The CDR3 nucleotides read TGTGCCAGCAGTCCACAGGATCAGCCCCAGCATTTT.

The chain recombines TRBV3-1 (or the pseudogene TRBV3-2) with TRBJ2-5, with 12 bases fitting TRBD2. V was pared by 6 bases and J by 2 bases, with 1 base of the junction left unmatched. The CDR3 is 14 residues long. Germline loops: CDR1 LGHDT, CDR2 YNNKEL (reference sequence). CDR3 DNA: TGTGCCAGCAGTGGACTAGCGGGGCAAGAGACCCAGTACTTC. Protein product: CASSGLAGQETQYF.

The sample holds one count of this clone. The rearrangement links TRBV28 to TRBJ2-5; a weak D match, TRBD1 (6 bases). V shed 3 bases and J shed 1 base, with 12 bases lying between them. The V gene's germline CDR1 is MDHEN and CDR2 SYDVKM. CDR3 length: 15 amino acids. The CDR3 region has the DNA TGTGCCAGCAGTTTGGGGGCAATATCCCAAGAGACCCAGTACTTC. Its translation is CASSLGAISQETQYF.

This clone showed up just once. The chain joins TRBV5-4 to TRBJ2-3; 13 nucleotides line up with TRBD2. V lost 4 bases, J lost 2 bases, and 10 bases stayed unmatched. CDR3 length: 18 amino acids. Germline-derived CDR1 and CDR2 are SGHNT and YYREEE (reference sequence). This CDR3 is CASSPGRGLAGVTDTQYF. CDR3 DNA: TGTGCCAGCAGCCCGGGACGCGGACTAGCGGGGGTCACAGATACGCAGTATTTT.

V is TRBV14 and J is TRBJ2-5, with TRBD2 identical over 7 bases. Germline V gene lookup returns CDR1 SGHDN and CDR2 FVKESK. The CDR3 runs to 16 residues. The junction had 11 bases not matched to a gene; V was cut back by 0 bases and J by 7 bases. In DNA form, the CDR3 reads TGTGCCAGCAGCCAAGATGCCGGGGGGAGCCTCGGGACCCAGTACTTC. Translated, it gives CASSQDAGGSLGTQYF. Complete variable domain (other parts from reference TRBV14 and TRBJ2-5): EAGVTQFPSHSVIEKGQTVTLRCDPISGHDNLYWYRRVMGKEIKFLLHFVKESKQDESGMPNNRFLAERTGGTYSTLKVQPAELEDSGVYFCASSQDAGGSLGTQYFGPGTRLLVL.

This rearrangement joins TRBV28 to TRBJ2-7; TRBD2 agrees at 7 bases. J lost 5 bases, V lost 3 bases, and 10 bases had no gene match. CDR3 size: 15 residues. Germline lookup yields CDR1 MDHEN and CDR2 SYDVKM. CDR3 DNA sequence: TGTGCCAGCAGTTTTATTGGACTAGGCTTAGACGAGCAGTACTTC. The encoded protein is CASSFIGLGLDEQYF.